What follows is one T cell receptor beta chain and its context. A few counts support this clonotype. Its specific antigen is unknown. No quality values exist for individual bases; no much larger clone is one base distant. The data originate from a study of T-cell reconstitution after alpha-beta-depleted transplantation in children (dated by TCRdb to the mid-2010s). Study-level background: Using TCR repertoire profiling, the study quantitatively followed how T-cell immune reconstitution unfolded in children after TCRalphabeta/CD19-depleted allogeneic hematopoietic cell transplantation.

The library came from PCR. The sample was run on an Illumina HiSeq 2500. TCR libraries were prepared with molecular barcoding, using unique molecular identifiers to normalize TCRbeta repertoire quantification. The public reads were run again by TCRdb, first through fastp at Q25 and then through MiXCR, and only productive beta chains were kept. Every CDR3 protein is listed once, alongside the most common genes and DNA of its rows. The sample contains a few hundred thousand distinct CDR3 sequences, about 40% of them found a single time. The ten largest clonotypes hold 27% of the sample. Findings and caveats that apply to the study as a whole: Hyperexpanded clone frequencies declined over subsequent months; after one year, T-cell counts and TCRbeta diversity were mostly attributed to newly produced T cells. The high TCRbeta diversity at day 60 in some patients was ascribed to recipient T cells and intrathymic progenitors that had survived conditioning. Apparently early alphabetaT-cell count recovery about two months after transplant reportedly relied on only several hundred rapidly expanded clones derived from non-depleted graft cells.

Reading the label with the study, this specimen's treatment or condition is: allogeneic hematopoietic cell transplantation with graft depleted of TCRalphabeta T cells and CD19 B cells. Transplant recipients were children who received TCRalphabeta/CD19-depleted allogeneic hematopoietic cell grafts. This material consisted of PBMCs, taken before TCRalphabeta/CD19-depleted stem cell transplant. This TCR was recovered from a girl aged 2-15 years with aplastic anemia, due to receive a stem cell transplant.

The encoded CDR3 is CASSSKDRAGTEAFF. The DNA is as follows: TGTGCCAGCAGCTCAAAGGACAGGGCGGGCACTGAAGCTTTCTTT. The V gene is TRBV7-9 and the J gene is TRBJ1-1; TRBD1 agrees with 8 junctional bases. The germline V gene (reference sequence) yields SEHNR for CDR1 and FQNEAQ for CDR2. V is cut back by 4 bases and J by 4 bases, with 8 bases in the junction unmatched. The CDR3 measures 15 amino acids from cysteine to phenylalanine. CDR3 DNA only is kept here, 45 bases in frame from base 1.